Detailed here is one TCR beta chain. Its antigen is unidentified. The assay was immunoSEQ multiplex PCR, and TCRdb's table has in-frame clones only and misses some. The repertoire holds roughly 2,300,000 clones, with less than 95% as singletons. These data come from a study of shared clonotypes between healthy human individuals. The CDR3 has 15 amino acids. V was trimmed by 3 bases and J by 1 base, leaving 13 bases between them. CDR1 is WNHNN and CDR2 is SYGVQD in the germline V gene (reference sequence). The study separated CD4+ cells into CD45RA+ naive and CD45RA-negative memory subsets. Study conclusions and caveats: Generally, naive subsets came out with larger estimated richness than memory subsets.

Sequenced: naive CD4+ T cells from PBMCs. Subset denoted: CD45RA+ positively selected. This TCR was recovered from a man between 18 and 35 years old in good health. Some clones in this sample may be carry-over from other donors' samples. This sequence joins TRBV10-1 and TRBJ2-7, with D possibly TRBD2 on 5 matching bases. The CDR3 region is CASSETGIRSYEQYF. For the CDR3, the DNA is TGCGCCAGCAGTGAAACCGGGATAAGGTCCTACGAGCAGTACTTC.